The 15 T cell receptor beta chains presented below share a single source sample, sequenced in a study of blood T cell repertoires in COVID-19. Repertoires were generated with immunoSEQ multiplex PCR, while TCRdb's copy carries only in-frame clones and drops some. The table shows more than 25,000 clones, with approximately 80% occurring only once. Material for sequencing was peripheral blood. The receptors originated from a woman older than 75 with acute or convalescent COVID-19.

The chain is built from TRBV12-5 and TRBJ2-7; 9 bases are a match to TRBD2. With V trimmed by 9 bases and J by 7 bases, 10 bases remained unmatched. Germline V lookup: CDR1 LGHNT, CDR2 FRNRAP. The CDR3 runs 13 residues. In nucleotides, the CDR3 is TGTGCTAGAGCGGGAGGCGGGCTAGGGGAGCAGTACTTC. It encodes CARAGGGLGEQYF.

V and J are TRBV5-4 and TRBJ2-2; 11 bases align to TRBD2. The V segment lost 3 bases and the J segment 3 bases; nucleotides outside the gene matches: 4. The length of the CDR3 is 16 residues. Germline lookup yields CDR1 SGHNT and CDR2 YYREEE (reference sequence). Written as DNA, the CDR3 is TGTGCCAGCAGCTCAGGGACTAGCGGATACACCGGGGAGCTGTTTTTT. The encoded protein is CASSSGTSGYTGELFF.

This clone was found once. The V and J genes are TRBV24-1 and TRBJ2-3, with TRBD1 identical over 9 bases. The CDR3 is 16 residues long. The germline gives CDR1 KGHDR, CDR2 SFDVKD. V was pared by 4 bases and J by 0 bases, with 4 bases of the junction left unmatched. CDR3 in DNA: TGTGCCACCAGTGACCGAGGACAGGGGAGCACAGATACGCAGTATTTT. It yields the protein CATSDRGQGSTDTQYF.

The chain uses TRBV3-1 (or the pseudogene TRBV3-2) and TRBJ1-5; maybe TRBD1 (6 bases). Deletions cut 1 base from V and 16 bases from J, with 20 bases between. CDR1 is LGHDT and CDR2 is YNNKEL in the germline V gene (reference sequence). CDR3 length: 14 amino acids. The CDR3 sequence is CASSQGQAPTRLHF. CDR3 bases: TGTGCCAGCAGCCAAGGACAGGCTCCCACCCGTTTACATTTT.

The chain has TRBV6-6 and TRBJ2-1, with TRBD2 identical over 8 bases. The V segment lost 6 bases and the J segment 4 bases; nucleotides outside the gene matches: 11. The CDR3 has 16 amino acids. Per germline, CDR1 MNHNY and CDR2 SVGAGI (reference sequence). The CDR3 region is CASRYTGTRSYNEQFF. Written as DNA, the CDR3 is TGTGCCAGCAGATACACCGGGACTAGATCGTACAATGAGCAGTTCTTC.

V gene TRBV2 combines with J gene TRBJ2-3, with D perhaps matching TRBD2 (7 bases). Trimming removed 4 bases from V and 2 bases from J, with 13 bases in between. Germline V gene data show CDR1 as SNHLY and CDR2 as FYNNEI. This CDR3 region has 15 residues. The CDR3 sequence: CASSVRGAITDTQYF. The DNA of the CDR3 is TGTGCCAGCAGTGTACGGGGGGCCATCACAGATACGCAGTATTTT.

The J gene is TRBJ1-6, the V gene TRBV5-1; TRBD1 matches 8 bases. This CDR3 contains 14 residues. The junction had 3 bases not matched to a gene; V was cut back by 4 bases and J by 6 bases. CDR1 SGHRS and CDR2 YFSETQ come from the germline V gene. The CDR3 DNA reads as TGCGCCAGCAGCGGTGGACAGGGTAATTCACCCCTCCACTTT. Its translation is CASSGGQGNSPLHF.

CDR3: CAVSTGPSGNTIYF. The CDR3 DNA follows: TGTGCCGTCTCGACAGGACCCTCTGGAAACACCATATATTTT. The chain links TRBV6-6 to TRBJ1-3, with D perhaps TRBD1 (6 bases). The CDR3 is 14 amino acids. Looked up from germline, CDR1 is MNHNY and CDR2 is SVGAGI (reference sequence). Trimming left V 11 bases short and J 0 bases short, with 14 bases between.

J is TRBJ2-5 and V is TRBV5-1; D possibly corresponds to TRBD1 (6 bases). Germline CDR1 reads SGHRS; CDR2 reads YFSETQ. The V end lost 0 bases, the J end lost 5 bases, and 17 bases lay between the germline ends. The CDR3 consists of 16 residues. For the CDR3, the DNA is TGCGCCAGCAGCTTGGGTCCAGGGGCGTTGGGGGAGACCCAGTACTTC. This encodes CASSLGPGALGETQYF.

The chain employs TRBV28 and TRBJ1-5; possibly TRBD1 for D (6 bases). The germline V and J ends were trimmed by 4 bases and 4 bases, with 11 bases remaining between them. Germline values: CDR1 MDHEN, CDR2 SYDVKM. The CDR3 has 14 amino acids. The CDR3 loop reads CASSSTGRNQPQHF. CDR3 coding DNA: TGTGCCAGCAGTTCGACAGGCCGGAATCAGCCCCAGCATTTT. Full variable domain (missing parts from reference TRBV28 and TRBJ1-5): DVKVTQSSRYLVKRTGEKVFLECVQDMDHENMFWYRQDPGLGLRLIYFSYDVKMKEKGDIPEGYSVSREKKERFSLILESASTNQTSMYLCASSSTGRNQPQHFGDGTRLSIL.

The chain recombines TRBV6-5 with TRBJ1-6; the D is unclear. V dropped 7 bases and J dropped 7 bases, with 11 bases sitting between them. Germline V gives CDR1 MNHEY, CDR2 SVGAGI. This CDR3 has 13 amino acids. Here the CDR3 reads CASILGRNSPLHF. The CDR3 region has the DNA TGTGCCAGCATCCTAGGAAGAAATTCACCCCTCCACTTT.

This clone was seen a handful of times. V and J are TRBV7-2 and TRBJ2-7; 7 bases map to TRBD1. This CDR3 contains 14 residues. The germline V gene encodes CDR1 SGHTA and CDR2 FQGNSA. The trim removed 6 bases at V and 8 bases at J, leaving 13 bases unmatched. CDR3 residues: CASRPGGSFVKQYF. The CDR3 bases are TGTGCCAGCAGGCCAGGGGGTAGCTTCGTCAAGCAGTACTTC. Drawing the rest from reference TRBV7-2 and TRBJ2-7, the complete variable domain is GAGVSQSPSNKVTEKGKDVELRCDPISGHTALYWYRQSLGQGLEFLIYFQGNSAPDKSGLPSDRFSAERTGGSVSTLTIQRTQQEDSAVYLCASRPGGSFVKQYFGPGTRLTVT.

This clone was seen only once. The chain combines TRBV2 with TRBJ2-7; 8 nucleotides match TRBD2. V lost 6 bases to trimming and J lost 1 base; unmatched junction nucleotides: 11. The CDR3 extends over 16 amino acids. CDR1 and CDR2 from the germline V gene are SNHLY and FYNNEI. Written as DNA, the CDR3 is TGTGCCAGCAGCCCGGTCGGGGCGGGGGGTTCCTACGAGCAGTACTTC. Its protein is CASSPVGAGGSYEQYF.

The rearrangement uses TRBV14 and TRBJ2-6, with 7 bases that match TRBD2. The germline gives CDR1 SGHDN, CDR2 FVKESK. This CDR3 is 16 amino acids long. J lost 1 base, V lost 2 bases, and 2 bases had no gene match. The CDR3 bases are TGTGCCAGCAGCCAATGGGGGGGATCTGGGGCCAACGTCCTGACTTTC. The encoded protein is CASSQWGGSGANVLTF.

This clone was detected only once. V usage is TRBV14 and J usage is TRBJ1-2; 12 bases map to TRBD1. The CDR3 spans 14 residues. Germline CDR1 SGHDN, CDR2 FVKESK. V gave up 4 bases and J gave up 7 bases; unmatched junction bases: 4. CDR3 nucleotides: TGTGCCAGCAGCCTTGGGACAGGGGGCTTTGGCTACACCTTC. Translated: CASSLGTGGFGYTF. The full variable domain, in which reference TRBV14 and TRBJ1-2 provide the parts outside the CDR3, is EAGVTQFPSHSVIEKGQTVTLRCDPISGHDNLYWYRRVMGKEIKFLLHFVKESKQDESGMPNNRFLAERTGGTYSTLKVQPAELEDSGVYFCASSLGTGGFGYTFGSGTRLTVV.